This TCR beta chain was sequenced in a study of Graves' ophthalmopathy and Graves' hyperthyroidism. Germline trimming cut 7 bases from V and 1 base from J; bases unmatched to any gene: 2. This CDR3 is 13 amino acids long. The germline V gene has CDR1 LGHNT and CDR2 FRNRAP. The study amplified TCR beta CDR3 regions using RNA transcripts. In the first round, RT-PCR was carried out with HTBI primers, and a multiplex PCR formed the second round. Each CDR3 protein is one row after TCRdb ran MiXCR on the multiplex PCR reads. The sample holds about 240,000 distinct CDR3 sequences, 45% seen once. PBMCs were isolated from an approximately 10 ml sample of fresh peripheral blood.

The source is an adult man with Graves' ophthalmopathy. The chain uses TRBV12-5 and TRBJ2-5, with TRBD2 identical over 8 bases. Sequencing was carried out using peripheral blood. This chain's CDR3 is CASALAGQETQYF. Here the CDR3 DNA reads TGTGCTAGTGCGCTAGCGGGCCAAGAGACCCAGTACTTC. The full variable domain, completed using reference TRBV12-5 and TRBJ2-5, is DARVTQTPRHKVTEMGQEVTMRCQPILGHNTVFWYRQTMMQGLELLAYFRNRAPLDDSGMPKDRFSAEMPDATLATLKIQPSEPRDSAVYFCASALAGQETQYFGPGTRLLVL.